This is a list of T cell receptor beta chains from one sample in a study of blood T cell repertoires in COVID-19. TCRdb's copy holds only in-frame clones and misses some; the assay was immunoSEQ multiplex PCR. The sample consists of 130,000 to 150,000 clones, roughly 76% of them appearing once. Sequenced input: peripheral blood. These receptors were taken from a human donor with acute or convalescent COVID-19. The donor label of this sample is uncertain. CDR3s include the opening cysteine and the closing phenylalanine or tryptophan. The order of the fields is clone size, J gene, CDR3 length, V gene, D gene, CDR3 protein, CDR3 DNA. A D gene is named only where the DNA matches it firmly. Size values are once, few and many counts, or a class for expanded clones, and some rows have none.

>.|TRBJ1-2|12|TRBV6-5|.
CASSYPGHGYTF
TGTGCCAGCAGTTACCCAGGGCATGGCTACACCTTC
>.|TRBJ2-2|16|TRBV19|.
CASSATGNWYTGELFF
TGTGCCAGTAGTGCCACAGGGAATTGGTACACCGGGGAGCTGTTTTTT
>.|TRBJ2-3|17|TRBV9|TRBD2
CASSVEASGGAGDTQYF
TGTGCCAGCAGCGTAGAGGCTAGCGGGGGGGCCGGAGATACGCAGTATTTT
>.|TRBJ1-2|15|TRBV3-1/TRBV3-2|TRBD1
CASSLTGGGGYGYTF
TGTGCCAGCAGCCTGACAGGGGGCGGCGGATATGGCTACACCTTC
>.|TRBJ1-2|13|TRBV6-5|.
CASSYTFRTGYTF
TGTGCCAGCAGTTACACGTTCAGGACAGGCTACACCTTC
>few|TRBJ2-7|15|TRBV6-6|TRBD1
CASSYGTVSSYEQYF
TGTGCCAGCAGTTATGGGACAGTTAGCTCCTACGAGCAGTACTTC
>.|TRBJ1-2|16|TRBV28|.
CASTPPGAARNYGYTF
TGTGCCAGCACCCCTCCTGGGGCGGCACGGAACTATGGCTACACCTTC
>.|TRBJ2-3|18|TRBV9|TRBD2
CASSVEDEAGGPTDTQYF
TGTGCCAGCAGCGTAGAGGATGAGGCGGGGGGGCCGACAGATACGCAGTATTTT
>.|TRBJ1-2|14|TRBV18|.
CASSSTGYPDGYTF
TGTGCCAGCTCGTCCACAGGGTACCCAGATGGCTACACCTTC
>.|TRBJ2-3|15|TRBV30|TRBD1
CAWSRGTGGTDTQYF
TGTGCCTGGAGTCGAGGGACAGGGGGTACAGATACGCAGTATTTT
>.|TRBJ1-2|15|TRBV3-1/TRBV3-2|.
CASSQGAGRRIGYTF
TGTGCCAGCAGCCAAGGGGCGGGACGCCGAATCGGCTACACCTTC
>.|TRBJ1-2|13|TRBV19|.
CASSTGVGGGYTF
TGTGCCAGTAGCACGGGAGTCGGCGGTGGCTACACCTTC
>.|TRBJ1-1|15|TRBV19|.
CASVKSGGFNTEAFF
TGTGCCAGTGTAAAGTCGGGGGGGTTCAACACTGAAGCTTTCTTT
>once|TRBJ1-1|11|TRBV11-2|.
CASTLGAEAFF
TGTGCCAGCACCTTGGGCGCCGAAGCTTTCTTT
>.|TRBJ2-3|16|TRBV18|TRBD1
CASSRYRTGADDTQYF
TGTGCCAGCTCACGGTACCGGACAGGGGCCGATGATACGCAGTATTTT
>.|TRBJ1-5|14|TRBV29-1|TRBD1
CSVSQGQGSQPQHF
TGCAGCGTCTCCCAAGGACAGGGGAGCCAGCCCCAGCATTTT
>.|TRBJ1-5|12|TRBV27|.
CASSGGNQPQHF
TGTGCCAGCAGCGGGGGGAATCAGCCCCAGCATTTT
>.|TRBJ1-6|16|TRBV6-1|.
CASSEGRNSGYSPLHF
TGTGCCAGCAGTGAAGGTCGGAACAGCGGATATTCACCCCTCCACTTT
>few|TRBJ1-1|14|TRBV5-6|.
CASSLDFSGGEAFF
TGTGCCAGCAGCTTGGATTTCTCGGGGGGTGAAGCTTTCTTT
>once|TRBJ1-1|17|TRBV27|TRBD1
CASSSAPQGEDSTEAFF
TGTGCCAGCAGTTCCGCTCCACAGGGGGAGGACAGCACTGAAGCTTTCTTT
>.|TRBJ2-7|14|TRBV6-5|TRBD1
CASKRQGRSYEQYF
TGTGCCAGCAAGCGACAGGGGAGGTCCTACGAGCAGTACTTC
>.|TRBJ2-2|14|TRBV21-1|.
CASSTEQGTGELFF
TGTGCCAGCAGCACCGAACAGGGGACCGGGGAGCTGTTTTTT
>once|TRBJ2-7|12|TRBV7-9|.
CASSRRGSEQYF
TGTGCCAGCAGCCGGAGGGGCTCCGAGCAGTACTTC
>.|TRBJ2-3|15|TRBV10-1|TRBD2
CASSPGGSYTDTQYF
TGCGCCAGCAGCCCCGGGGGGTCTTACACAGATACGCAGTATTTT
>.|TRBJ2-2|14|TRBV6-5|.
CASSYGQGGTELFF
TGTGCCAGCAGTTACGGACAGGGAGGGACGGAGCTGTTTTTT
>.|TRBJ2-3|18|TRBV11-2|TRBD2
CASSPGGLAGVSTDTQYF
TGTGCCAGCAGCCCAGGGGGACTAGCGGGGGTTAGCACAGATACGCAGTATTTT
>.|TRBJ2-2|12|TRBV11-2|.
CASLSGTGELFF
TGTGCCAGCTTGTCGGGCACCGGGGAGCTGTTTTTT
>few|TRBJ1-2|14|TRBV27|TRBD1
CASSFGQGADGYTF
TGTGCCAGCAGTTTCGGACAGGGGGCAGATGGCTACACCTTC
>few|TRBJ2-2|13|TRBV5-1|TRBD1
CASSGQGTGELFF
TGCGCCAGCAGCGGACAGGGCACCGGGGAGCTGTTTTTT
>.|TRBJ1-2|16|TRBV3-1/TRBV3-2|.
CASSQGPTGYNYGYTF
TGTGCCAGCAGCCAAGGACCGACAGGCTATAACTATGGCTACACCTTC
>.|TRBJ2-5|14|TRBV19|TRBD1
CASSIVTGQETQYF
TGTGCCAGTAGTATCGTGACAGGGCAAGAGACCCAGTACTTC
>many|TRBJ2-7|12|TRBV7-6|TRBD2
CASSPRGGEQYF
TGTGCCAGCAGCCCACGGGGGGGAGAGCAGTACTTC
>.|TRBJ2-3|13|TRBV4-1|.
CASSPEGTDTQYF
TGCGCCAGCAGCCCCGAGGGAACAGATACGCAGTATTTT
>.|TRBJ1-4|17|TRBV7-9|.
CASSLPFAGATNEKLFF
TGTGCCAGCAGCTTACCCTTCGCCGGAGCAACTAATGAAAAACTGTTTTTT
>.|TRBJ1-4|14|TRBV3-1/TRBV3-2|.
CASSQGGAYEKLFF
TGTGCCAGCAGCCAAGGTGGGGCTTATGAAAAACTGTTTTTT
>few|TRBJ2-7|15|TRBV6-5|.
CASRTGTGVSYEQYF
TGTGCCAGCCGGACCGGGACGGGAGTCTCCTACGAGCAGTACTTC
>.|TRBJ1-2|13|TRBV3-1/TRBV3-2|TRBD1
CASSLDRVGGYTF
TGTGCCAGCAGTCTTGACAGGGTGGGTGGCTACACCTTC
>few|TRBJ2-7|15|TRBV10-3|TRBD1
CAISESVGTGYEQYF
TGTGCCATCAGTGAGTCGGTTGGGACAGGATACGAGCAGTACTTC
>.|TRBJ1-3|15|TRBV15|.
CATSRDGQPGNTIYF
TGTGCCACCAGCAGAGATGGGCAGCCCGGAAACACCATATATTTT
>.|TRBJ2-7|11|TRBV20-1|.
CSASLSYEQYF
TGCAGTGCTTCCCTCTCCTACGAGCAGTACTTC
>.|TRBJ1-1|16|TRBV6-1|.
CASSEFDGGRDNEAFF
TGTGCCAGCAGTGAATTCGACGGAGGCCGGGACAATGAAGCTTTCTTT
>.|TRBJ1-1|13|TRBV30|.
CAWSVALNTEAFF
TGTGCCTGGAGTGTGGCCTTGAACACTGAAGCTTTCTTT
>.|TRBJ2-7|13|TRBV4-1|.
CASSQAQGYEQYF
TGCGCCAGCAGCCAAGCCCAGGGCTACGAGCAGTACTTC
>.|TRBJ2-1|13|TRBV11-2|TRBD2
CASSLGLAGEQFF
TGTGCCAGCAGCCTGGGACTAGCGGGGGAGCAGTTCTTC
>.|TRBJ1-2|16|TRBV23-1|.
CASSHQHPTANYGYTF
TGCGCCAGCAGTCATCAACACCCTACAGCTAACTATGGCTACACCTTC
>.|TRBJ2-1|15|TRBV24-1|TRBD1
CATSDPDRVANEQFF
TGTGCCACCAGTGACCCGGACAGGGTAGCAAATGAGCAGTTCTTC
>.|TRBJ1-1|12|TRBV11-3|TRBD1
CASSQQGGTAFF
TGTGCCAGCAGCCAACAGGGGGGGACAGCTTTCTTT
>.|TRBJ1-6|15|TRBV6-6|.
CASHALGGTGTPLHF
TGTGCCAGCCACGCACTTGGAGGGACGGGAACACCCCTCCACTTT
>.|TRBJ1-2|12|TRBV14|.
CASSQGESGYTF
TGTGCCAGCAGCCAAGGGGAGAGCGGCTACACCTTC
>.|TRBJ1-1|13|TRBV2|.
CASSERGRTEAFF
TGTGCCAGCAGTGAAAGGGGGAGAACTGAAGCTTTCTTT
>.|TRBJ1-5|15|TRBV19|.
CASSLWQGRDQPQHF
TGTGCCAGTAGTCTATGGCAGGGGAGGGATCAGCCCCAGCATTTT
>.|TRBJ2-7|11|TRBV29-1|.
CSVRNLYEQYF
TGCAGCGTCCGTAATTTATACGAGCAGTACTTC
>.|TRBJ1-1|13|TRBV10-2|.
CASSEGRGTEAFF
TGCGCCAGCAGTGAAGGCAGAGGGACTGAAGCTTTCTTT
>.|TRBJ1-1|13|TRBV5-1|.
CASSYAEHTEAFF
TGCGCCAGCAGCTACGCTGAGCACACTGAAGCTTTCTTT
>.|TRBJ2-3|12|TRBV29-1|.
CSVGRNTDTQYF
TGCAGCGTTGGGCGGAACACAGATACGCAGTATTTT